A single sample is the source of the 10 T cell receptor beta chains below, sequenced in a study of blood T cell repertoires in COVID-19. Sequenced by immunoSEQ multiplex PCR; TCRdb stores in-frame clones only, minus some. The data contain under 300,000 clones, 82% of them seen just once; the ten biggest clones take up about 5.3%. Sequenced: peripheral blood. The origin of the receptors is a woman aged 80 or over with active or convalescent COVID-19.

In its sample, this clone was seen a few times. The chain has TRBV5-1 and TRBJ2-7; the match to TRBD2 covers 11 bases. V dropped 5 bases and J dropped 5; count of bases not matched to a gene: 6. The CDR3 is made up of 14 amino acids. CDR1 is SGHRS and CDR2 is YFSETQ in the germline V gene. CDR3 bases: TGCGCCAGCAGACCTGGGACTAGCGGCAACGAGCAGTACTTC. It specifies CASRPGTSGNEQYF.

Only a few counts were recorded for this clone. Additional DNA sequences in this sample encode the identical CDR3. The chain is built from TRBV9 and TRBJ2-1, with TRBD1 as a possible D gene (6 bases). The V gene's germline CDR1 is SGDLS and CDR2 YYNGEE. The ends were cut back, 2 bases at V and 0 bases at J, with 12 bases in the middle. CDR3 length: 16 residues. For the CDR3, the DNA is TGTGCCAGCAGCGTCTCAGGGGCGAGCTCCTACAATGAGCAGTTCTTC. It yields the protein CASSVSGASSYNEQFF.

The chain has TRBV6-2 or TRBV6-3 and TRBJ2-7; maybe TRBD2 (5 bases). The germline CDR1 and CDR2 sequences are MNHEY and SVGEGT. CDR3 length: 14 residues. V gave up 2 bases and J gave up 5 bases, with 13 bases separating them. CDR3 protein: CASSYRRGAHEQYF. The CDR3 nucleotides read TGTGCCAGCAGTTACAGACGGGGAGCCCACGAGCAGTACTTC.

DNA for the CDR3: TGCGCCAGCAGCCGGGAGGGGACGAGAAGGAGCTCTGGGGCCAACGTCCTGACTTTC. This gives the protein CASSREGTRRSSGANVLTF. The chain links TRBV5-1 to TRBJ2-6; 8 bases fit TRBD2. The germline V gene encodes CDR1 SGHRS and CDR2 YFSETQ. The CDR3 runs to 19 residues. J gave up 0 bases and V 4 bases, and 12 bases lay outside the gene matches.

The V call is TRBV5-1, the J call TRBJ1-1; D unresolved. The CDR3 runs to 14 residues. Per germline, CDR1 SGHRS and CDR2 YFSETQ. Trimming stripped 4 bases from V and 1 base from J, with 11 bases between. The CDR3 here is CASSRPAGNTEAFF. In nucleotides, the CDR3 is TGCGCCAGCAGCCGTCCCGCAGGGAACACTGAAGCTTTCTTT.

This chain links TRBV4-2 with TRBJ1-1, with D possibly matching TRBD1 (5 bases). In germline, CDR1 is LGHNA, CDR2 YNFKEQ. The CDR3 covers 15 residues. Between the trimmed V and J ends, which lost 0 bases and 5 bases, there was a span of 13 bases. CDR3 sequence: CASSQERRVGTEAFF. CDR3 bases: TGTGCCAGCAGCCAAGAACGCAGGGTGGGTACTGAAGCTTTCTTT.

The V call is TRBV5-1, the J call TRBJ1-6; 10 bases line up with TRBD1. CDR1 and CDR2 from the germline V gene are SGHRS and YFSETQ. The junction had 10 bases not matched to a gene; V was cut back by 2 bases and J by 14 bases. CDR3 length: 15 residues. The CDR3 protein is CASSFGTGEGSTLHF. The CDR3, as DNA: TGCGCCAGCAGCTTTGGGACAGGGGAAGGCTCAACCCTCCACTTT.

V is TRBV28 and J is TRBJ1-1; tentatively, D is TRBD1 (5 bases). CDR1 is MDHEN and CDR2 is SYDVKM in the germline V gene. The germline V and J ends were trimmed by 4 bases and 5 bases, with 17 bases remaining between them. The CDR3 contains 15 residues. The CDR3 is CASSSPVPGVTEAFF. CDR3 sequence (DNA): TGTGCCAGCAGTTCCCCAGTGCCGGGGGTTACTGAAGCTTTCTTT.

V gene TRBV5-1 combines with J gene TRBJ2-4; 8 nucleotides align to TRBD2. Trimming at V came to 4 bases and at J to 7 bases, leaving 4 bases not matched to a gene. The CDR3 has 13 residues. CDR1 is SGHRS and CDR2 is YFSETQ in the germline V gene. DNA for the CDR3: TGCGCCAGCAGCGAAGCGGGAGCGAACATTCAGTACTTC. It is translated as CASSEAGANIQYF.

The rearrangement uses TRBV9 and TRBJ2-1; 10 bases match TRBD1. Germline CDR1 reads SGDLS; CDR2 reads YYNGEE. The CDR3 runs 15 residues. J was trimmed by 5 bases and V by 5 bases; bases with no gene match: 7. Here the CDR3 DNA reads TGTGCCAGCAGTCGAGGACAGGGGGTACACAATGAGCAGTTCTTC. This codes for CASSRGQGVHNEQFF. The full variable domain, its missing parts supplied by reference TRBV9 and TRBJ2-1, is DSGVTQTPKHLITATGQRVTLRCSPRSGDLSVYWYQQSLDQGLQFLIQYYNGEERAKGNILERFSAQQFPDLHSELNLSSLELGDSALYFCASSRGQGVHNEQFFGPGTRLTVL.